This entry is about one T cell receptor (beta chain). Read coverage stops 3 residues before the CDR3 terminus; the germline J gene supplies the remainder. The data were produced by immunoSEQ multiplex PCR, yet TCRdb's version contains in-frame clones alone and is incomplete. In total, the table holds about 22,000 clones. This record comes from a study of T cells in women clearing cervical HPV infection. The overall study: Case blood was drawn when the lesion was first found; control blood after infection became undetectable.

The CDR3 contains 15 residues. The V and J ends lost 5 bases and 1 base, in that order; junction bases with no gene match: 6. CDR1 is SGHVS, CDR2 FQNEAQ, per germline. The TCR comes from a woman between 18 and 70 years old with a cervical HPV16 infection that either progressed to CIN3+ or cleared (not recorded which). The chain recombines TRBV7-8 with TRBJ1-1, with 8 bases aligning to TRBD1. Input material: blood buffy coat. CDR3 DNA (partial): TGTGCCAGCAGCATAACGGGACAGGCGAACACTGAA. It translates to CASSITGQANTE. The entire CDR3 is CASSITGQANTEAFF.